The 15 T cell receptor beta chains reported below all come from one sample, sequenced in a study of blood T cell repertoires in COVID-19. Clones were sequenced by immunoSEQ multiplex PCR, and TCRdb holds only the in-frame ones, with some missing. Seen here are a few hundred thousand clones, about 91% observed once, and the top ten hold about 2.5%. The sample taken for sequencing was peripheral blood. Every receptor here comes from a person aged 18 to 30 with COVID-19, enrolled during active disease.

The V gene is TRBV6-4, the J gene TRBJ2-1; 12 nucleotides match TRBD2. The CDR3 is 15 residues long. Germline CDR1 reads MRHNA; CDR2 reads SNTAGT. V lost 5 bases and J lost 6; bases outside the gene matches: 5. The CDR3 nucleotides read TGTGCCAGCAGTTCACTAGCGGGAGGTGGCAATGAGCAGTTCTTC. Encoded protein: CASSSLAGGGNEQFF.

V and J are TRBV3-1 (or the pseudogene TRBV3-2) and TRBJ1-1; D is perhaps TRBD1 (5 bases). Trimming removed 0 bases from V and 3 bases from J, with 17 bases in between. Germline-derived CDR1 and CDR2 are LGHDT and YNNKEL (reference sequence). This CDR3 is built from 17 residues. CDR3 sequence reads: CASSQEALEGPDTEAFF. The CDR3 region has the DNA TGTGCCAGCAGCCAAGAAGCACTGGAGGGGCCGGACACTGAAGCTTTCTTT.

This clone appeared once. The rearrangement joins TRBV9 to TRBJ1-3, with D unresolved. Per germline, CDR1 SGDLS and CDR2 YYNGEE. Trimming took 0 bases from V and 0 from J, leaving 13 bases between them. This CDR3 spans 17 amino acids. In nucleotides, the CDR3 is TGTGCCAGCAGCGTAGGAGGGATGACTGACTCTGGAAACACCATATATTTT. It specifies CASSVGGMTDSGNTIYF.

This chain links TRBV14 with TRBJ1-2; D perhaps matches TRBD1 (6 bases). CDR3 length: 16 residues. Trimming stripped 0 bases from V and 4 bases from J, with 15 bases between. The germline V gene encodes CDR1 SGHDN and CDR2 FVKESK. CDR3 in DNA: TGTGCCAGCAGCCAAGATCCCGCCAGGGGATTCTATGGCTACACCTTC. Amino acid sequence: CASSQDPARGFYGYTF.

The V gene is TRBV2, the J gene TRBJ2-1; no clear D gene. The CDR3 totals 13 residues. The germline gives CDR1 SNHLY, CDR2 FYNNEI. V gave up 5 bases and J gave up 5 bases, with 10 bases separating them. CDR3 region: CASSKLTNNEQFF. The CDR3 bases are TGTGCCAGCAGTAAACTTACTAACAATGAGCAGTTCTTC.

This clone turned up a few times. This chain's CDR3 is CASRDPGREAEAFF. CDR3 nucleotides: TGTGCCAGCAGGGACCCAGGGCGGGAGGCTGAAGCTTTCTTT. J is TRBJ1-1 and V is TRBV5-4; D might be TRBD1 (5 bases). CDR3 length equals 14 residues. The V end was cut by 5 bases, the J end by 6 bases, with 17 bases between. CDR1 SGHNT and CDR2 YYREEE come from the germline V gene (reference sequence).

V is TRBV7-8 and J is TRBJ2-6; 10 positions agree with TRBD1. CDR1 SGHVS and CDR2 FQNEAQ come from the germline V gene. The V gene end was trimmed by 2 bases and the J gene end by 5 bases; junction bases not matched to a gene: 9. This CDR3 spans 18 amino acids. CDR3 sequence reads: CASSLSTTGGLWANVLTF. In nucleotides, the CDR3 is TGTGCCAGCAGCTTATCAACGACAGGGGGCTTGTGGGCCAACGTCCTGACTTTC.

The rearrangement uses TRBV6-1 and TRBJ1-5, with 10 bases identical to TRBD1. The junction had 15 bases not matched to a gene; V was cut back by 1 base and J by 6 bases. This CDR3 contains 19 residues. Germline V gives CDR1 MNHNS, CDR2 SASEGT. CDR3 residues: CASSEGGQGLTGLGQPQHF. The DNA of the CDR3 is TGTGCCAGCAGTGAAGGGGGACAGGGGTTGACGGGGCTGGGTCAGCCCCAGCATTTT.

The chain employs TRBV28 and TRBJ1-1; D unresolved. The germline V gene encodes CDR1 MDHEN and CDR2 SYDVKM. Trimming shortened V by 3 bases and J by 3 bases, and 17 bases separated the two germline ends. The CDR3 spans 16 residues. CDR3 sequence reads: CASSLTRWMVDTEAFF. In nucleotides, the CDR3 is TGTGCCAGCAGTTTGACAAGGTGGATGGTCGACACTGAAGCTTTCTTT.

The CDR3: CASSYRDNYGYTF. The CDR3 DNA follows: TGTGCCAGCAGTTACAGGGATAACTATGGCTACACCTTC. The chain combines TRBV7-9 with TRBJ1-2; D perhaps matches TRBD1 (6 bases). Germline values: CDR1 SEHNR, CDR2 FQNEAQ (reference sequence). The CDR3 runs 13 residues. V was pared by 6 bases and J by 1 base, with 9 bases between.

This chain connects TRBV28 to TRBJ2-5, with a possible D match to TRBD1 (5 bases). This CDR3 has 14 amino acids. V shed 1 base and J shed 1 base, with 7 bases lying between them. Germline CDR1 reads MDHEN; CDR2 reads SYDVKM. The CDR3 nucleotides are TGTGCCAGCAGTTTATTACAGGTCCAAGAGACCCAGTACTTC. This translates into CASSLLQVQETQYF.

Only a few counts were recorded for this clone. The V call is TRBV28, the J call TRBJ1-5; maybe TRBD1 (6 bases). Trimming shortened V by 7 bases and J by 7 bases, and 17 bases separated the two germline ends. Germline CDR1 reads MDHEN; CDR2 reads SYDVKM. This CDR3 region has 14 residues. This CDR3 reads CASKHGTKGQPQHF. CDR3 nucleotide sequence: TGTGCCAGCAAGCACGGGACAAAAGGACAGCCCCAGCATTTT.

The chain combines TRBV7-9 with TRBJ2-2; 8 bases match TRBD2. The CDR3 is made up of 17 amino acids. V was clipped by 5 bases and J by 0 bases; unmatched bases: 8. Germline V gene sequence: CDR1 SEHNR, CDR2 FQNEAQ (reference sequence). Here the CDR3 reads CASSTTGGPANTGELFF. Written as DNA, the CDR3 is TGTGCCAGCAGCACAACGGGAGGGCCCGCGAACACCGGGGAGCTGTTTTTT.

The chain has TRBV7-9 and TRBJ1-5; D uncertain. CDR1 and CDR2 from the germline V gene are SEHNR and FQNEAQ (reference sequence). The CDR3 has 12 residues. Trimming removed 5 bases from V and 8 bases from J, with 10 bases in between. The CDR3 region has the DNA TGTGCCAGCAGCCCCGCCGGGGAGCCCCAGCATTTT. Translating gives CASSPAGEPQHF. The full variable domain, rest sourced from reference TRBV7-9 and TRBJ1-5, is DTGVSQNPRHKITKRGQNVTFRCDPISEHNRLYWYRQTLGQGPEFLTYFQNEAQLEKSRLLSDRFSAERPKGSFSTLEIQRTEQGDSAMYLCASSPAGEPQHFGDGTRLSIL.

The chain is built from TRBV4-2 and TRBJ2-7, with D tentatively TRBD2 (5 bases). The V gene lost 4 bases and the J gene lost 3 bases, with 10 bases spanning the gap. The germline CDR1 and CDR2 sequences are LGHNA and YNFKEQ. The CDR3 runs to 13 residues. The CDR3 is CASSPAEDYEQYF. CDR3 DNA: TGTGCCAGCAGCCCGGCGGAGGACTACGAGCAGTACTTC.